These 5 T cell receptor beta chains originate from one sample sequenced in a study of blood T cells in healthy people across ages. A J-beta primer mix and a sample-barcoded 5' primer were used in a second PCR of about 6 to 12 cycles. TCRdb re-derived calls from the 5' RACE reads in MiXCR, one entry per CDR3 protein. There are roughly 1.6 million distinct CDR3 sequences in the sample; around 36% occur only once, and over 9% lies in the top ten. The source material was blood. These receptors all come from a woman in her 30s in good health.

The chain joins TRBV7-9 to TRBJ1-4; TRBD1 is a possible D gene (5 bases). CDR3 size: 15 residues. CDR1 SEHNR and CDR2 FQNEAQ come from the germline V gene (reference sequence). Trimming took off 5 bases at V and 4 bases at J, with 14 bases between the two ends. Here the CDR3 reads CASSTPGFGNEKLFF. The CDR3 DNA sequence: TGTGCCAGCAGCACCCCAGGGTTCGGTAATGAAAAACTGTTTTTT.

This clonotype was counted at least ten times. The rearrangement links TRBV29-1 to TRBJ2-5; D tentatively fits TRBD1 or TRBD2 (5 bases each). CDR3 length: 12 amino acids. Trimming removed 8 bases from V and 5 bases from J, with 15 bases in between. Germline CDR1 and CDR2: SQVTM and ANQGSEA. The CDR3 loop reads CSTVGDEETQYF. CDR3 in DNA: TGCAGCACAGTGGGGGACGAGGAGACCCAGTACTTC.

With respect to this clonotype: One end of the junction does not line up with germline, which may come from a read error. V and J are TRBV20-1 and TRBJ2-3, with 8 bases fitting TRBD1. There are 12 residues in the CDR3. The germline CDR1 and CDR2 sequences are DFQATT and SNEGSKA (reference sequence). CDR3: CRASRGQATQYF. The CDR3 DNA reads TGCAGGGCTAGCAGGGGGCAGGCTACGCAGTATTTT.

This rearrangement joins TRBV30 to TRBJ2-3, with D perhaps matching TRBD2 (5 bases). V lost 4 bases to trimming and J lost 8 bases, with 19 bases between them. In germline, CDR1 is GTSNPN, CDR2 SVGIG (reference sequence). The CDR3 totals 14 residues. The CDR3 is CAWTSGVLGSTQYF. In nucleotides, the CDR3 is TGTGCCTGGACCTCCGGGGTCCTGGGGAGTACGCAGTATTTT.

The chain links TRBV14 to TRBJ2-1; D gene unclear. The CDR3 spans 13 residues. Germline V gene data show CDR1 as SGHDN and CDR2 as FVKESK. V was shortened by 1 base and J by 6 bases, with 7 bases between the two germline ends. The CDR3 DNA reads as TGTGCCAGCAGCCAAGGGCTGCTCAATGAGCAGTTCTTC. Its protein product is CASSQGLLNEQFF.